These 2 T cell receptor beta chains originate from one sample sequenced in a study of T cell responses to AZD1222 COVID-19 vaccine. The data were produced by immunoSEQ multiplex PCR, yet TCRdb's version contains in-frame clones alone and is incomplete. Among about 180,000 clones listed, 94% were seen once. The sample here was peripheral blood, taken 28 days after the second AZD1222 dose. The receptors derive from an adult who received the AZD1222 COVID-19 vaccine.

The chain employs TRBV6-5 and TRBJ2-5; TRBD2 aligns across 8 bases. The V and J ends lost 9 bases and 4 bases, in that order; junction bases with no gene match: 7. Germline lookup yields CDR1 MNHEY and CDR2 SVGAGI. The CDR3 length is 13 residues. CDR3 sequence reads: CASYGGGGETQYF. The CDR3 DNA follows: TGTGCCAGTTACGGGGGGGGAGGAGAGACCCAGTACTTC.

The genes are TRBV11-2 and TRBJ1-1; D unresolved. The CDR3 is 16 residues long. V lost 5 bases to trimming and J lost 0 bases, with 16 bases between them. Germline CDR1 reads SGHAT; CDR2 reads FQNNGV. CDR3 region: CASSRLREGMNTEAFF. In DNA, the CDR3 is TGTGCCAGCAGCCGACTTCGAGAGGGCATGAACACTGAAGCTTTCTTT.